The sequence of this T cell receptor (beta chain) was determined in a study of cytotoxic CD8 clonotypes in ibrutinib-treated CLL. Across the study: Among patients, around 24 responded partially and 2 completely; roughly 14 then stayed remitted and about 12 progressed after median around 70 months. Sequencing produced an average of about 280,000 productive templates and approximately 90,000 productive rearrangements per sample. General study findings and limits: Private clonotypes, not public ones, expanded at ibrutinib response. Clonality measured at baseline exceeded age-matched healthy donors, tracking circulating CD8+ T-cell counts.

A note on this clone: The antigen is not known.

Some clones are missing from TCRdb's copy, which holds only in-frame ones; the method was immunoSEQ multiplex PCR. Of about 300,000 clones listed, 70% to 80% were seen once; the top ten hold around 5.1%. From germline, CDR1 is SGHDT and CDR2 YYEEEE. The CDR3 is 19 residues long. Trimming removed 2 bases from V and 0 bases from J; junction bases left unmatched: 13. This TCR derives from a human donor with chronic lymphocytic leukemia. V is TRBV5-6 and J is TRBJ2-3, with 9 bases aligning to TRBD1. Source: PBMCs, taken at disease progression, from a patient treated with ibrutinib. The DNA for the CDR3 is TGTGCCAGCAGCTTCGACAGGGGGTTTTTTTACTCTAGCACAGATACGCAGTATTTT. Translated: CASSFDRGFFYSSTDTQYF.